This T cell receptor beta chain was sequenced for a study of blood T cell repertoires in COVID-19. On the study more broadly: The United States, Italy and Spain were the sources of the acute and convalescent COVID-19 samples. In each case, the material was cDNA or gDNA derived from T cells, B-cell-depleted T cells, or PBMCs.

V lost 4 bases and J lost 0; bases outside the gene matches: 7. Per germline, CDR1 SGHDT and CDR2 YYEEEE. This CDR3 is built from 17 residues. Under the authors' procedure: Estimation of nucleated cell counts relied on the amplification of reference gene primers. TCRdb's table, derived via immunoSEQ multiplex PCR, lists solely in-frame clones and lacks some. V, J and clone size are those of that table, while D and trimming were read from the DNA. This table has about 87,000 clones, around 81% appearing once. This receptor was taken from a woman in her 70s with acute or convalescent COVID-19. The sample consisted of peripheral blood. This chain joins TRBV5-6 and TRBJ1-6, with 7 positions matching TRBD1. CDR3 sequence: CASSGQAPSSYNSPLHF. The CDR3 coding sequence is TGTGCCAGCAGCGGACAGGCTCCGAGCTCCTATAATTCACCCCTCCACTTT. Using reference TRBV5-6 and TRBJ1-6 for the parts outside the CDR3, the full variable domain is DAGVTQSPTHLIKTRGQQVTLRCSPKSGHDTVSWYQQALGQGPQFIFQYYEEEERQRGNFPDRFSGHQFPNYSSELNVNALLLGDSALYLCASSGQAPSSYNSPLHFGNGTRLTVT.